This T cell receptor (beta chain) emerged from a study of T cells in Graves' hyperthyroidism and ophthalmopathy. The study's findings and limits: A model using 13 V-J features told ophthalmopathy apart from stable hyperthyroidism. Most thyroid-expanded clonotypes above 0.001 were also found in blood.

These patients, aged 18 to 65, had recently diagnosed hyperthyroidism lasting under 2 months. About 10 ml fresh peripheral blood yielded the PBMCs. TCR beta CDR3 regions were amplified from RNA transcripts. When the TCR CDR3 underwent first-round RT-PCR, the HTBI primer set was used. Via MiXCR, TCRdb re-called the multiplex PCR reads, giving one row per CDR3 protein. The sample includes 300,000 to 450,000 distinct CDR3 sequences, 11% to 15% of them seen just once. The table lists this clonotype with many counts. The antigen is not known. The CDR3 contains 14 residues. V was trimmed by 5 bases and J by 0 bases, leaving 8 bases between them. In germline, CDR1 is LNHNV, CDR2 YYDKDF (reference sequence).

The receptor was derived from a woman in her fifties or sixties with Graves' hyperthyroidism. The sequencing sample was made of blood. This chain connects TRBV15 to TRBJ1-5, with D unresolved. CDR3 protein: CATSFGDSNQPQHF. CDR3 nucleotides: TGTGCCACCAGCTTCGGAGATAGCAATCAGCCCCAGCATTTT.